A single sample gave rise to the 9 T cell receptor beta chains below, sequenced in a study of CD8+CD57+ T cells in acquired aplastic anemia. The patients chosen for sequencing had shown expansion of CD8+CD57+ cells (detected by flow cytometry). The template used for profiling TCR beta VDJ and CDR3 was genomic DNA. TCRdb re-called the reads through MiXCR, storing one row per CDR3 protein. This sample has roughly 150,000 distinct CDR3 sequences, with over 40% found just once. Sequencing was carried out using sorted CD4+, CD8+, or CD8+CD57+ T cells (not recorded which) from PBMCs. These receptors were obtained from a human donor with aplastic anemia.

The rearrangement uses TRBV20-1 and TRBJ1-2; D is ambiguous. Germline assignment: CDR1 DFQATT and CDR2 SNEGSKA (reference sequence). This CDR3 contains 12 residues. With 3 bases removed from V and 3 bases from J, the gap between germline ends came to 8 bases. The CDR3 DNA reads TGCAGTGCTAGGATGGGCTACTATGGCTACACCTTC. Translation gives CSARMGYYGYTF.

This clonotype was counted many times. The chain couples TRBV9 to TRBJ1-1; 11 bases map to TRBD1. Germline CDR1 reads SGDLS; CDR2 reads YYNGEE. Unmatched junction bases numbered 2, after V lost 0 bases and J lost 4 bases. This CDR3 spans 15 amino acids. In nucleotides, the CDR3 is TGTGCCAGCAGCGTAGGTGGGACAGGGGGCACTGAAGCTTTCTTT. Its protein product is CASSVGGTGGTEAFF.

This clonotype came up once. V gene TRBV24-1 combines with J gene TRBJ2-6; 7 nucleotides align to TRBD1. Germline-derived CDR1 and CDR2 are KGHDR and SFDVKD. V lost 4 bases to trimming and J lost 2 bases; unmatched junction nucleotides: 7. The CDR3 has 17 residues. CDR3 coding DNA: TGTGCCACCAGTGACATAGGGGGCGAGGCTGGGGCCAACGTCCTGACTTTC. Residues: CATSDIGGEAGANVLTF.

There are a few counts of this clonotype. Being one base from a much bigger clone, this may be a read error. This chain uses TRBV6-4 with TRBJ2-2, with D tentatively TRBD1 (6 bases). CDR3 size: 13 residues. Germline CDR1 and CDR2: MRHNA and SNTAGT. DNA for the CDR3: TGTGCCAGCAGTGACAGGGACACCGGGGAGCCGTTTTTT. This translates into CASSDRDTGEPFF.

This chain uses TRBV7-6 with TRBJ1-2; TRBD1 is a possible D gene (6 bases). Germline V gene lookup returns CDR1 SGHVS and CDR2 FNYEAQ. CDR3 size: 13 residues. V lost 4 bases to trimming and J lost 2 bases, with 8 bases between them. CDR3 nucleotides: TGTGCCAGCAGCTATCAGGGGAACTATGGCTACACCTTC. It codes for CASSYQGNYGYTF.

The rearrangement links TRBV5-1 to TRBJ1-5; 10 bases are shared with TRBD1. Germline CDR1 reads SGHRS; CDR2 reads YFSETQ. The CDR3 totals 15 residues. V was clipped by 4 bases and J by 6 bases; unmatched bases: 7. The CDR3 loop reads CASSQGTGVGQPQHF. The CDR3 DNA reads as TGCGCCAGCAGCCAAGGGACAGGGGTAGGTCAGCCCCAGCATTTT.

Worth noting for this clonotype: No conserved phenylalanine or tryptophan ends this CDR3, so it is likely a read error. The chain joins TRBV6-5 to TRBJ2-2, with D tentatively TRBD1 (7 bases). CDR1 MNHEY and CDR2 SVGAGI come from the germline V gene. Between the trimmed V and J ends, which lost 0 bases and 7 bases, there was a span of 15 bases. The CDR3 totals 16 residues. CDR3 in amino acids: CASSYSKAGGRGELFS. The CDR3 region has the DNA TGTGCCAGCAGTTACTCGAAGGCAGGGGGGCGCGGGGAGCTGTTTTCT.

The chain carries TRBV25-1 and TRBJ2-5, with D perhaps TRBD1 (7 bases). Germline V gives CDR1 MGHDK, CDR2 SYGVNS. Deletions cut 3 bases from V and 7 bases from J, with 18 bases between. The CDR3 is made up of 15 amino acids. The CDR3 DNA reads as TGTGCCAGCAGTGATGGAGGGACAGAGGTTGGGACCCAGTACTTC. Translating it yields CASSDGGTEVGTQYF.

V and J are TRBV5-1 and TRBJ2-5; 7 bases line up with TRBD2. From germline, CDR1 is SGHRS and CDR2 YFSETQ. The CDR3 runs 16 residues. The J segment lost 5 bases and the V segment lost 0 bases, leaving 10 bases of the junction unmatched. CDR3 loop: CASSLGEGSGEETQYF. The CDR3 bases are TGCGCCAGCAGCTTGGGTGAGGGAAGCGGGGAGGAGACCCAGTACTTC.